This T cell receptor (beta chain) was documented in a study of a mutant IDH1 vaccine in newly diagnosed glioma listed by TCRdb under 2021. Regarding the study in general: Patients were given eight vaccinations, in weeks 1, 3, 5, 7, 11, 15, 19 and 23, which matched visits V03 through V10. Vaccination started 4-6 weeks after radiotherapy alone, or was given together with temozolomide cycles in the groups whose treatment included chemotherapy. Of the approximately 30 treated patients, about 62% were male and 37.5% were female, and the mean age was roughly 38 years. Before enrollment, patients had received standard therapy of radiotherapy alone, temozolomide alone, or radiochemotherapy with temozolomide; most received the combination. Peripheral blood was collected at six visits: V03 (baseline), V05, V07, V10, V12 and V13. Longitudinal TCRB deep sequencing was done for 25 to 30 treated patients, wherever samples were available for exploratory analyses. Paper-wide results and their limitations: PBMC samples for TCRB deep sequencing were selected based on availability. Immune responses induced by the vaccine were seen in more than 85% of patients across multiple MHC alleles. Pseudoprogression appeared unrelated to alterations in the top peripheral T cell clonotypes detected by TCRB sequencing. It was noted by the authors that analyses of patient blood samples could not be reproduced owing to sample limitations.

V gives up 2 bases and J gives up 1 base, and the segment between their germline ends measures 12 bases. Counted from cysteine to phenylalanine, this CDR3 has 16 amino acids. Only the CDR3 DNA is retained, 48 bases long and in frame from the first base. The germline V gene (reference sequence) gives CDR1 as SEHNR and CDR2 as FQNEAQ. Libraries were made using the immunoSEQ multiplex PCR assay. Rearranged TCR beta chain sequences were amplified with the hsTCRB Kit following the manufacturer's protocol. An Illumina MiSeq was used to sequence the TCRB libraries. The published analysis was carried out like this. The kit vendor's proprietary platform handled demultiplexing, trimming and gene mapping. In TCRdb, the immuneACCESS table is reduced to in-frame sequences with V and J assigned. These tables do not hold every clone; where another copy was compared, an unresolved V gene accounts for under half, and the others remain unexplained. V and J calls and clone size are those listed in that table; D and trimming were worked out from the DNA. Within this sample are approximately 60,000 clones, with 85% of them counted one time only. Jointly, the top ten make up about 4.1% of the sample.

The time point label here, explained by the study, means: week 23, last vaccination. Each vaccine dose was 300 ug of a 20-mer mutant IDH1 peptide in Montanide, given subcutaneously with topical imiquimod. Donors had newly diagnosed WHO grade 3 or 4 IDH1-mutant astrocytomas with loss of nuclear ATRX. The samples were drawn from NOA16, a multicentre, single-arm, open-label phase I trial in Germany that tested a mutant IDH1 peptide vaccine in humans for the first time. Genomic DNA for TCRB sequencing was extracted from EDTA blood using the DNeasy Blood and Tissue Kit. Turning to this clone: Its antigen has not been determined. No clone much larger than this one lies a single base away; base qualities are absent.

The chain uses TRBV7-9 and TRBJ1-3; TRBD1 is a weak D gene call, 6 bases matching. This material consisted of PBMCs, taken from a glioma patient whose treatment included an IDH1 peptide vaccine. The clonotype originates from a man under 40 with glioma. Here is the DNA: TGTGCCAGCAGCTTATTATACAGGGAGTCTGGAAACACCATATATTTT. Its translation reads: CASSLLYRESGNTIYF.